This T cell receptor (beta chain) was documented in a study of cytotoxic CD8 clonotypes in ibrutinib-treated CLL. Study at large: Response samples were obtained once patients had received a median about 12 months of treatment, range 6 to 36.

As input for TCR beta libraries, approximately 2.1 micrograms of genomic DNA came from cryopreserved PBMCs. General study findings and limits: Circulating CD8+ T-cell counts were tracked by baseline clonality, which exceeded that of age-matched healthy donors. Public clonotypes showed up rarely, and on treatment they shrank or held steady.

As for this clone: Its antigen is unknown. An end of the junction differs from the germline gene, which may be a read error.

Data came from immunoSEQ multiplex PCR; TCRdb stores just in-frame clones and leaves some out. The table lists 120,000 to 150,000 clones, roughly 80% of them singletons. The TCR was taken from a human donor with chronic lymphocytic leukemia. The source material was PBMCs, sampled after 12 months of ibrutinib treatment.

The CDR3 nucleotides are TGCGCCAGCAGCCAAGATACCAATAGCAATCAGCCCCAGCATTTT. It translates to CASSQDTNSNQPQHF. The V call is TRBV5-5, the J call TRBJ1-5; D gene uncertain. CDR1 is SGHKS and CDR2 is YYEKEE in the germline V gene (reference sequence). CDR3 length: 15 amino acids.